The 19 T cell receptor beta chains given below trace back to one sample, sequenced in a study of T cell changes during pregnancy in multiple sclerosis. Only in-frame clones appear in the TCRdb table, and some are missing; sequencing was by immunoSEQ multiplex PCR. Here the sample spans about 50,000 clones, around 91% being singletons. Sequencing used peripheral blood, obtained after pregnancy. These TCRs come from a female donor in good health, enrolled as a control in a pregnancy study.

The CDR3 coding sequence is TGTGCCAGCAGCTTGGGGGCGCCCCGGGTAGGGGACATTCAGTACTTC. Translation: CASSLGAPRVGDIQYF. V gene TRBV5-4 combines with J gene TRBJ2-4, with D perhaps matching TRBD1 (5 bases). CDR3 size: 16 residues. The V gene lost 0 bases and the J gene lost 8 bases, with 18 bases spanning the gap. The germline gives CDR1 SGHNT, CDR2 YYREEE (reference sequence).

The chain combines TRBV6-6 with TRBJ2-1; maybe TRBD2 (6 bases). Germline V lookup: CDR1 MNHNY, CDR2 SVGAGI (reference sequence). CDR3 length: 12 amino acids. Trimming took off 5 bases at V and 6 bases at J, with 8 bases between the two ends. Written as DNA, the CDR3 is TGTGCCAGCAGTCCTAGCGCCAATGAGCAGTTCTTC. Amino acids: CASSPSANEQFF.

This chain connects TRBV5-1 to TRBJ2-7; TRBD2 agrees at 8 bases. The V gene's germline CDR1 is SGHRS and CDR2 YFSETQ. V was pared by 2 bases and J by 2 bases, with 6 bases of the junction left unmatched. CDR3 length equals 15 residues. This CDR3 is CASSLEGLEAYEQYF. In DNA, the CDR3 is TGCGCCAGCAGCTTAGAGGGACTAGAAGCCTACGAGCAGTACTTC.

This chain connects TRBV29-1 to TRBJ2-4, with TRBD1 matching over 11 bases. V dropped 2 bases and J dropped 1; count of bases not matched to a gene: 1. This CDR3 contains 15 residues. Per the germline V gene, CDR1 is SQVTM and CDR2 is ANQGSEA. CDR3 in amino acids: CSVERDRGAKNIQYF. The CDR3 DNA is TGCAGCGTTGAAAGGGACAGGGGGGCCAAAAACATTCAGTACTTC.

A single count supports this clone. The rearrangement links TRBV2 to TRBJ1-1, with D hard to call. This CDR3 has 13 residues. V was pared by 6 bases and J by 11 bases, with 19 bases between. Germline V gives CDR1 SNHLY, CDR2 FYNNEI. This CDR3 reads CASRDRPPQVAFF. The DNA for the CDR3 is TGTGCCAGCAGAGACCGGCCCCCCCAGGTTGCTTTCTTT.

CDR3 in amino acids: CASSSLEPGYGYTF. The DNA of the CDR3 is TGTGCCAGCAGTTCCTTAGAGCCGGGGTATGGCTACACCTTC. The V gene is TRBV27, the J gene TRBJ1-2, with unresolved D. This CDR3 contains 14 residues. Trimming left V 4 bases short and J 5 bases short, with 14 bases between. Germline V CDR1 and CDR2: MNHEY, SMNVEV (reference sequence).

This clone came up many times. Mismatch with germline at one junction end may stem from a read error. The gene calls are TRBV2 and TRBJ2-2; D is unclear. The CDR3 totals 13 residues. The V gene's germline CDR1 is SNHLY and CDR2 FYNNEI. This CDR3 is CASGEGRTGELFF. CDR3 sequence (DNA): TGTGCCAGCGGTGAAGGGCGGACCGGGGAGCTGTTTTTT.

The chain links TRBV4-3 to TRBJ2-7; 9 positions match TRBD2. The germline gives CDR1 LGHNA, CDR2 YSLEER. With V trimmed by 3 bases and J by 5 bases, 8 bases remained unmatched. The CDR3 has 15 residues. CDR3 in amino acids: CASSHTGIAGDEQYF. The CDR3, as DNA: TGCGCCAGCAGCCATACCGGGATAGCGGGGGACGAGCAGTACTTC.

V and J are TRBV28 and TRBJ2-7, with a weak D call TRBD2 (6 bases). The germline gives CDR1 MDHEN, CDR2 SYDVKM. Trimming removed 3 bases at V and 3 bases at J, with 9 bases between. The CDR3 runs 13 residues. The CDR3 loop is CASSFRGFYEQYF. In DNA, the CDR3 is TGTGCCAGCAGTTTCCGGGGGTTCTACGAGCAGTACTTC.

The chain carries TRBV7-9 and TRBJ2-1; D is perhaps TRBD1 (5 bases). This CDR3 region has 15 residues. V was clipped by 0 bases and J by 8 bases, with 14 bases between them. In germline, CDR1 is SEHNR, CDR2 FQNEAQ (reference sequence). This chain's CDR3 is CASSLALGASDEQFF. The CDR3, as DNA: TGTGCCAGCAGCTTAGCCTTAGGGGCCAGCGATGAGCAGTTCTTC.

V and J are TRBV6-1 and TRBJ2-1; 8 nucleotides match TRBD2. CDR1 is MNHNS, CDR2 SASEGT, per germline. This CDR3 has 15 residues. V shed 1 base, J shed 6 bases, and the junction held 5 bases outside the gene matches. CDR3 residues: CASSEEDGRANEQFF. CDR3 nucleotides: TGTGCCAGCAGTGAAGAGGACGGGAGGGCCAATGAGCAGTTCTTC.

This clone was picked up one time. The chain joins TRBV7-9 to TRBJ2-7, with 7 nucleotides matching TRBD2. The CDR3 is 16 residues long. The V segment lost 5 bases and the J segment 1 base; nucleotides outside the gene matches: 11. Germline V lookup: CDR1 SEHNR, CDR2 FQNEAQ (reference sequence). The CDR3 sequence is CASSKSLGRESYEQYF. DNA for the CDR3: TGTGCCAGCAGCAAGTCTTTAGGGAGGGAATCCTACGAGCAGTACTTC. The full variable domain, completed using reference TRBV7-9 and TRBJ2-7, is DTGVSQNPRHKITKRGQNVTFRCDPISEHNRLYWYRQTLGQGPEFLTYFQNEAQLEKSRLLSDRFSAERPKGSFSTLEIQRTEQGDSAMYLCASSKSLGRESYEQYFGPGTRLTVT.

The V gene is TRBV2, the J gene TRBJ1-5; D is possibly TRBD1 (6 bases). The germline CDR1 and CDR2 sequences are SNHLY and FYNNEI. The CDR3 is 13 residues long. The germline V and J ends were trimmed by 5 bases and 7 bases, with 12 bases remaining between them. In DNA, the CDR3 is TGTGCCAGCAGTCTACAGGGAAGCCAGCCCCAGCATTTT. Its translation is CASSLQGSQPQHF.

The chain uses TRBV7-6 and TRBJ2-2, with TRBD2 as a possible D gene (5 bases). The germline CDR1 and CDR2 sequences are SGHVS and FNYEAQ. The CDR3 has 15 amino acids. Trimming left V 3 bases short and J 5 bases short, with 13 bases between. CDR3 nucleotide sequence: TGTGCCAGCAGCTTTAGGGCTAGCCGAACCGGGGAGCTGTTTTTT. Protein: CASSFRASRTGELFF.

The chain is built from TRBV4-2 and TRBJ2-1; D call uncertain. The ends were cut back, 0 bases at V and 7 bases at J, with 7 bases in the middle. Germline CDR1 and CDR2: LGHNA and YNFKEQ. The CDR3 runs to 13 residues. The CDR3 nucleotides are TGTGCCAGCAGCCAAGATCTCGTTAATGAGCAGTTCTTC. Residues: CASSQDLVNEQFF.

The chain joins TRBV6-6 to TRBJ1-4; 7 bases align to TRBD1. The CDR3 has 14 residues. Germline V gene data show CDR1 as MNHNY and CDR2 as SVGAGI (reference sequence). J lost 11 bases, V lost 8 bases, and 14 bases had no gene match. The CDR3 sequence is CASCLQGRALKLFF. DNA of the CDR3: TGTGCCAGCTGCTTACAGGGGCGCGCCCTTAAACTGTTTTTT.

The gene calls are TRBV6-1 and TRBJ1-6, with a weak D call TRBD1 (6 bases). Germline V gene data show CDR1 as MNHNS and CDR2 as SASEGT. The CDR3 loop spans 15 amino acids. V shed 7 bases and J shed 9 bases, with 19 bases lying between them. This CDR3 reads CASNPQGEGSSPLHF. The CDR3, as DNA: TGTGCCAGCAACCCACAGGGTGAGGGAAGTTCACCCCTCCACTTT.

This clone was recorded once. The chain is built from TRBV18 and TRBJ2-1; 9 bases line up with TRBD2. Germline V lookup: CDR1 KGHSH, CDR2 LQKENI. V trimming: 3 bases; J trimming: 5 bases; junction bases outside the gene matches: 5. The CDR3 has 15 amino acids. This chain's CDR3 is CASSPYGGGDNEQFF. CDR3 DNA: TGTGCCAGCTCACCGTACGGCGGGGGGGACAATGAGCAGTTCTTC.

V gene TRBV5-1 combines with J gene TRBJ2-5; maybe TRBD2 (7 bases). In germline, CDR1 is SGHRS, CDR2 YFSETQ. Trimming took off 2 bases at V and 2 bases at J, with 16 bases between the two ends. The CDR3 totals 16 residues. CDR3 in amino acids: CASSFLGGPGQETQYF. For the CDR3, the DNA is TGCGCCAGCAGCTTTCTGGGGGGGCCGGGACAAGAGACCCAGTACTTC.